This is a list of T cell receptor beta chains from one sample in a study of cytomegalovirus exposure and HLA in healthy donors. The data were produced by immunoSEQ multiplex PCR, yet TCRdb's version contains in-frame clones alone and is incomplete. The sample lists some 120,000 clones; about 76% were seen once. Sequencing was carried out using PBMCs. The receptors were sampled from a man aged 35 to 55 in good health and CMV-seropositive. The CDR3 runs from the conserved cysteine through the conserved F or W. A D gene is named only where the DNA matches it firmly. Rows may omit the clone size; those that give it use once, few, many or a size class.

J: TRBJ2-1
V: TRBV27
D: TRBD2
length: 17
size: NA
CDR3: CASSTTGTSGIHNEQFF
DNA: TGTGCCAGCAGTACCACCGGGACTAGCGGGATCCACAATGAGCAGTTCTTC

J: TRBJ1-2
V: TRBV28
D: TRBD1
length: 14
size: NA
CDR3: CASSPTGWGYGYTF
DNA: TGTGCCAGCAGTCCGACAGGGTGGGGCTATGGCTACACCTTC

J: TRBJ2-7
V: TRBV9
D: TRBD1
length: 17
size: NA
CDR3: CASSVEGRGTGTHEQYF
DNA: TGTGCCAGCAGCGTAGAAGGGAGAGGGACAGGGACCCACGAGCAGTACTTC

J: TRBJ2-5
V: TRBV29-1
D: TRBD1
length: 14
size: once
CDR3: CSVDRTGYPETQYF
DNA: TGCAGCGTTGACCGGACAGGGTATCCAGAGACCCAGTACTTC

J: TRBJ1-4
V: TRBV9
D: NA
length: 15
size: NA
CDR3: CASSAAGTPNEKLFF
DNA: TGTGCCAGCAGCGCAGCCGGGACTCCTAATGAAAAACTGTTTTTT

J: TRBJ1-5
V: TRBV7-9
D: NA
length: 13
size: once
CDR3: CASSLGVNQPQHF
DNA: TGTGCCAGCAGCTTAGGAGTCAATCAGCCCCAGCATTTT

J: TRBJ1-2
V: TRBV5-4
D: TRBD1
length: 16
size: NA
CDR3: CASSLGSGGVSYGYTF
DNA: TGTGCCAGCAGCTTGGGTTCAGGGGGCGTAAGTTATGGCTACACCTTC

J: TRBJ2-2
V: TRBV15
D: TRBD2
length: 14
size: NA
CDR3: CATKSRGGTGELFF
DNA: TGTGCCACCAAGTCTCGGGGGGGGACCGGGGAGCTGTTTTTT

J: TRBJ1-1
V: TRBV19
D: NA
length: 15
size: NA
CDR3: CASTTWAGASTEAFF
DNA: TGTGCCAGTACCACATGGGCAGGGGCTAGCACTGAAGCTTTCTTT

J: TRBJ2-3
V: TRBV30
D: TRBD2
length: 14
size: few
CDR3: CAWAWGGNTDTQYF
DNA: TGTGCCTGGGCGTGGGGGGGGAACACAGATACGCAGTATTTT

J: TRBJ1-2
V: TRBV19
D: NA
length: 14
size: few
CDR3: CASIPRGPGYGYTF
DNA: TGTGCCAGTATCCCCCGGGGTCCGGGGTATGGCTACACCTTC

J: TRBJ1-2
V: TRBV13
D: TRBD1
length: 13
size: NA
CDR3: CATSYDRDRGYTF
DNA: TGTGCCACCAGCTATGACAGGGACCGGGGCTACACCTTC

J: TRBJ1-5
V: TRBV9
D: TRBD1
length: 14
size: NA
CDR3: CASSVGQGNQPQHF
DNA: TGTGCCAGCAGCGTAGGACAGGGTAACCAGCCCCAGCATTTT

J: TRBJ2-1
V: TRBV7-2
D: NA
length: 12
size: NA
CDR3: CASSHDFAEQFF
DNA: TGTGCCAGCAGCCACGACTTCGCGGAGCAGTTCTTC

J: TRBJ1-5
V: TRBV5-1
D: NA
length: 15
size: few
CDR3: CASSLEGTGDQPQHF
DNA: TGCGCCAGCAGCTTGGAAGGGACTGGAGATCAGCCCCAGCATTTT

J: TRBJ2-1
V: TRBV6-5
D: TRBD2
length: 15
size: NA
CDR3: CASSYRRGGYNEQFF
DNA: TGTGCCAGCAGTTACCGGCGGGGGGGCTACAATGAGCAGTTCTTC

J: TRBJ2-1
V: TRBV7-9
D: NA
length: 13
size: few
CDR3: CASSEGTFNEQFF
DNA: TGTGCCAGCAGCGAAGGGACTTTCAATGAGCAGTTCTTC

J: TRBJ2-7
V: TRBV2
D: TRBD1
length: 14
size: NA
CDR3: CASSQEGQAYEQYF
DNA: TGTGCCAGCAGTCAAGAGGGACAGGCCTACGAGCAGTACTTC

J: TRBJ1-1
V: TRBV5-1
D: NA
length: 16
size: NA
CDR3: CASSLGLRALNTEAFF
DNA: TGCGCCAGCAGCTTGGGATTGAGGGCTTTGAACACTGAAGCTTTCTTT

J: TRBJ2-7
V: TRBV28
D: NA
length: 14
size: NA
CDR3: CASSRTEGRYEQYF
DNA: TGTGCCAGCAGCCGGACAGAGGGGCGGTACGAGCAGTACTTC

J: TRBJ2-7
V: TRBV10-3
D: TRBD2
length: 16
size: NA
CDR3: CAISDPASGSTHEQYF
DNA: TGTGCCATCAGTGATCCCGCTAGCGGGAGTACACACGAGCAGTACTTC

J: TRBJ2-7
V: TRBV30
D: NA
length: 13
size: NA
CDR3: CAWSDGANYEQYF
DNA: TGTGCCTGGAGCGACGGAGCCAACTACGAGCAGTACTTC

J: TRBJ2-7
V: TRBV25-1
D: NA
length: 15
size: NA
CDR3: CASSRTVAPSYEQHF
DNA: TGTGCCAGCAGTCGGACAGTTGCCCCCTCCTACGAGCAGCACTTC

J: TRBJ2-7
V: TRBV30
D: TRBD1
length: 16
size: NA
CDR3: CAWSLAGTGVSYEQYF
DNA: TGTGCCTGGAGTCTTGCCGGGACAGGGGTTTCCTACGAGCAGTACTTC

J: TRBJ1-4
V: TRBV5-4
D: TRBD1
length: 14
size: NA
CDR3: CASSLQGVDEKLFF
DNA: TGTGCCAGCAGTTTACAGGGGGTGGATGAAAAACTGTTTTTT

J: TRBJ2-1
V: TRBV5-1
D: TRBD2
length: 15
size: NA
CDR3: CASTQSLADYNEQFF
DNA: TGCGCCAGCACCCAATCTCTAGCGGATTACAATGAGCAGTTCTTC

J: TRBJ2-7
V: TRBV6-5
D: NA
length: 14
size: NA
CDR3: CASSRTVSTYEQYF
DNA: TGTGCCAGCAGCCGGACTGTCAGCACCTACGAGCAGTACTTC

J: TRBJ1-1
V: TRBV6-5
D: TRBD1
length: 16
size: NA
CDR3: CASSYRTGTPDTEAFF
DNA: TGTGCCAGCAGTTATCGGACAGGGACCCCTGACACTGAAGCTTTCTTT